This entry lists 29 T cell receptor beta chains sequenced from one sample in a study of PD-L1 blockade in urothelial cancer (dated by TCRdb to between 2016 and 2019). To prepare the library, the immunoSEQ multiplex PCR assay was applied. The table was pulled from immuneACCESS by TCRdb, which kept in-frame rearrangements only. Such tables lose some clones; where checked, under half of the loss comes from unresolved V genes, and the rest has no known cause. The sample profile shows 120,000 or so clones; about 83% of them were found once. Of the sample, roughly 2.3% falls within the top ten clones. The time point label, as the study defines it: peripheral blood 6 weeks after treatment start. The sequencing here drew on PBMCs, taken around atezolizumab (anti-PD-L1) treatment. These TCRs come from a man in his fifties with urothelial cancer.

This chain joins TRBV18 and TRBJ2-3, with 9 bases that match TRBD2. Germline V gene sequence: CDR1 KGHSH, CDR2 LQKENI. J gave up 2 bases and V 6 bases, and 12 bases lay outside the gene matches. The CDR3 spans 17 residues. The CDR3 sequence: CASSPLPSGTNTDTQYF. The CDR3 nucleotides read TGTGCCAGCTCGCCTCTCCCTAGCGGGACGAACACAGATACGCAGTATTTT. Supplemented by reference TRBV18 and TRBJ2-3, the full variable domain reads NAGVMQNPRHLVRRRGQEARLRCSPMKGHSHVYWYRQLPEEGLKFMVYLQKENIIDESGMPKERFSAEFPKEGPSILRIQQVVRGDSAAYFCASSPLPSGTNTDTQYFGPGTRLTVL.

The V and J genes are TRBV28 and TRBJ2-1; 8 positions match TRBD1. This CDR3 contains 14 residues. CDR1 is MDHEN and CDR2 is SYDVKM in the germline V gene. The J segment lost 9 bases and the V segment lost 5 bases, leaving 9 bases of the junction unmatched. The CDR3 nucleotides read TGTGCCAGCAGTCCATCCGGACAGGGCCCTGAGCAGTTCTTC. Its translation: CASSPSGQGPEQFF.

This CDR3 reads CASSLILASSYNEQFF. The CDR3, as DNA: TGTGCCAGCAGTTTAATACTAGCGAGCTCCTACAATGAGCAGTTCTTC. The V call is TRBV6-6, the J call TRBJ2-1; 7 nucleotides agree with TRBD2. Germline CDR1 MNHNY, CDR2 SVGAGI (reference sequence). This CDR3 has 16 amino acids. J gave up 0 bases and V 4 bases, and 6 bases lay outside the gene matches.

This rearrangement joins TRBV5-6 to TRBJ2-2; the match to TRBD2 covers 10 bases. V lost 2 bases to trimming and J lost 8 bases; unmatched junction nucleotides: 6. Germline V gene sequence: CDR1 SGHDT, CDR2 YYEEEE. CDR3 length: 15 amino acids. The CDR3 protein is CASSLGLAGVGELFF. Here the CDR3 DNA reads TGTGCCAGCAGCTTAGGGCTAGCGGGAGTTGGGGAGCTGTTTTTT. The complete variable domain, with remaining parts taken from reference TRBV5-6 and TRBJ2-2, reads DAGVTQSPTHLIKTRGQQVTLRCSPKSGHDTVSWYQQALGQGPQFIFQYYEEEERQRGNFPDRFSGHQFPNYSSELNVNALLLGDSALYLCASSLGLAGVGELFFGEGSRLTVL.

The rearrangement links TRBV27 to TRBJ2-5; D uncertain. The ends were cut back, 2 bases at V and 5 bases at J, with 21 bases in the middle. Germline V CDR1 and CDR2: MNHEY, SMNVEV (reference sequence). The CDR3 is 17 residues long. The CDR3 DNA is TGTGCCAGCAGTTTACTGGCCTCGGTTTCGGGTGGGGAGACCCAGTACTTC. As protein: CASSLLASVSGGETQYF.

CDR3 in DNA: TGCGCCAGCAGTTCTGATGGGGCAGGGAATCAGCCCCAGCATTTT. Translated, it gives CASSSDGAGNQPQHF. The V and J genes are TRBV5-1 and TRBJ1-5, with D possibly TRBD1 on 5 matching bases. The CDR3 sequence is 15 residues long. Looked up from germline, CDR1 is SGHRS and CDR2 is YFSETQ. V lost 5 bases, J lost 4 bases, and 16 bases lay in between.

V and J are TRBV6-6 and TRBJ1-5, with 8 nucleotides matching TRBD1. Germline V gene data show CDR1 as MNHNY and CDR2 as SVGAGI (reference sequence). CDR3 length equals 13 residues. J was trimmed by 7 bases and V by 4 bases; bases with no gene match: 3. As DNA, the CDR3 is TGTGCCAGCAGTTGGACAGGGCGGCAGCCCCAGCATTTT. Encoded protein: CASSWTGRQPQHF.

The chain uses TRBV5-1 and TRBJ1-1; weak D call: TRBD1 (6 bases). The CDR3 loop spans 13 amino acids. Germline V gives CDR1 SGHRS, CDR2 YFSETQ. Trimming took 4 bases from V and 1 from J, leaving 8 bases between them. CDR3 DNA: TGCGCCAGCAGCCCGGGACAGAACACTGAAGCTTTCTTT. Translation: CASSPGQNTEAFF.

The gene calls are TRBV28 and TRBJ2-7; 9 bases map to TRBD1. The CDR3 spans 15 residues. Germline V gives CDR1 MDHEN, CDR2 SYDVKM. The V and J ends lost 7 bases and 6 bases, in that order; junction bases with no gene match: 13. The CDR3 region has the DNA TGTGCCAGCATTTCCCCGACAGGGGGTTATGGCGAGCAGTACTTC. Protein: CASISPTGGYGEQYF.

This rearrangement joins TRBV5-4 to TRBJ2-2; TRBD2 agrees at 8 bases. CDR1 is SGHNT and CDR2 is YYREEE in the germline V gene (reference sequence). This CDR3 contains 16 residues. V lost 3 bases and J lost 3; bases outside the gene matches: 7. As DNA, the CDR3 is TGTGCCAGCAGCTCCAGCGGGAGCGGGCACACCGGGGAGCTGTTTTTT. This encodes CASSSSGSGHTGELFF.

CDR3 residues: CATGQGLREQYF. The DNA for the CDR3 is TGTGCCACCGGACAGGGGCTGAGGGAGCAGTACTTC. The chain carries TRBV28 and TRBJ2-7; 9 bases line up with TRBD1. The germline V gene has CDR1 MDHEN and CDR2 SYDVKM. Losses at the gene ends were 10 bases for V and 7 bases for J; bases not matched to a gene: 8. This CDR3 has 12 amino acids. The variable domain in full, completed from reference TRBV28 and TRBJ2-7, reads DVKVTQSSRYLVKRTGEKVFLECVQDMDHENMFWYRQDPGLGLRLIYFSYDVKMKEKGDIPEGYSVSREKKERFSLILESASTNQTSMYLCATGQGLREQYFGPGTRLTVT.

The genes are TRBV28 and TRBJ2-7, with 11 bases fitting TRBD2. Germline V gives CDR1 MDHEN, CDR2 SYDVKM. The V gene end was trimmed by 6 bases and the J gene end by 0 bases; junction bases not matched to a gene: 4. The CDR3 contains 15 residues. The CDR3 DNA reads as TGTGCCAGCAGCAAAACTAGCGGGGGCTCCTACGAGCAGTACTTC. Its translation is CASSKTSGGSYEQYF.

CDR3 nucleotides: TGTGCCTGGAGTGAGGTGGGAGGCACATACGAGCAGTACTTC. Encoded protein: CAWSEVGGTYEQYF. This chain uses TRBV30 with TRBJ2-7; a weak D match, TRBD2 (6 bases). Germline lookup yields CDR1 GTSNPN and CDR2 SVGIG (reference sequence). Trimming took off 1 base at V and 4 bases at J, with 14 bases between the two ends. The CDR3 runs 14 residues.

This clone was seen once. This chain joins TRBV5-1 and TRBJ2-5, with TRBD2 matching 9 bases. V shed 0 bases and J 2 bases; nucleotides not matched to a gene: 2. The CDR3 runs 15 residues. Looked up from germline, CDR1 is SGHRS and CDR2 is YFSETQ. CDR3 region: CASSLALAGQETQYF. CDR3 DNA sequence: TGCGCCAGCAGCTTGGCGCTAGCGGGACAAGAGACCCAGTACTTC.

This chain connects TRBV7-2 to TRBJ2-2; 16 bases fit TRBD2. The V segment lost 7 bases and the J segment 4 bases; nucleotides outside the gene matches: 9. The CDR3 has 18 residues. Germline lookup yields CDR1 SGHTA and CDR2 FQGNSA. This CDR3 is CASKLGGTSGRVTGELFF. The DNA for the CDR3 is TGTGCCAGCAAACTCGGAGGGACTAGCGGGAGGGTCACCGGGGAGCTGTTTTTT.

The table lists this clone with a count of one. CDR3 region: CASKPSGSSYNEQFF. In DNA form, the CDR3 reads TGTGCCAGCAAACCTAGCGGGAGCTCCTACAATGAGCAGTTCTTC. This rearrangement joins TRBV7-9 to TRBJ2-1, with 10 nucleotides matching TRBD2. Germline V lookup: CDR1 SEHNR, CDR2 FQNEAQ (reference sequence). The trim removed 7 bases at V and 0 bases at J, leaving 3 bases unmatched. The CDR3 runs to 15 residues. The full variable domain, completed using reference TRBV7-9 and TRBJ2-1, is DTGVSQNPRHKITKRGQNVTFRCDPISEHNRLYWYRQTLGQGPEFLTYFQNEAQLEKSRLLSDRFSAERPKGSFSTLEIQRTEQGDSAMYLCASKPSGSSYNEQFFGPGTRLTVL.

This CDR3 is CASSALSTLAHFMNTEAFF. The CDR3 coding sequence is TGTGCCAGCAGCGCCCTATCGACACTTGCCCATTTCATGAACACTGAAGCTTTCTTT. The rearrangement uses TRBV11-3 and TRBJ1-1; D gene ambiguous. CDR1 is SGHNT and CDR2 is YENEEA in the germline V gene. This CDR3 has 19 amino acids. Trimming stripped 5 bases from V and 0 bases from J, with 25 bases between.

The chain couples TRBV7-9 to TRBJ2-3; 7 bases agree with TRBD2. The germline V gene has CDR1 SEHNR and CDR2 FQNEAQ (reference sequence). The CDR3 totals 16 residues. Trimming removed 1 base from V and 0 bases from J; junction bases left unmatched: 4. As DNA, the CDR3 is TGTGCCAGCAGCTTAGGCGGGGGACCTAGCACAGATACGCAGTATTTT. Its protein is CASSLGGGPSTDTQYF.

This sequence joins TRBV27 and TRBJ1-2; TRBD1 matches at 9 bases. V shed 4 bases and J 6 bases; nucleotides not matched to a gene: 12. Germline V lookup: CDR1 MNHEY, CDR2 SMNVEV (reference sequence). The CDR3 is made up of 16 amino acids. CDR3 bases: TGTGCCAGCAGTTCGGCCGGGACAGGGAATGTAGATGGCTACACCTTC. Its protein product is CASSSAGTGNVDGYTF.

This rearrangement joins TRBV10-2 to TRBJ1-5; 10 nucleotides match TRBD1. V shed 6 bases and J 7 bases; nucleotides not matched to a gene: 6. There are 14 residues in the CDR3. The germline V gene encodes CDR1 WSHSY and CDR2 SAAADI. The CDR3 region has the DNA TGCGCCAGCAGCCCGACAGGGGGCAGCCAGCCCCAGCATTTT. Protein: CASSPTGGSQPQHF.

The chain couples TRBV5-1 to TRBJ2-3; perhaps TRBD2 as D (5 bases). The germline V and J ends were trimmed by 4 bases and 5 bases, with 11 bases remaining between them. Germline V lookup: CDR1 SGHRS, CDR2 YFSETQ. The CDR3 covers 13 residues. CDR3 loop: CASSGGRGDTQYF. The CDR3 DNA reads as TGCGCCAGCAGCGGAGGCCGGGGAGATACGCAGTATTTT.

V gene TRBV30 combines with J gene TRBJ1-4, with 7 bases fitting TRBD1. Germline V gives CDR1 GTSNPN, CDR2 SVGIG (reference sequence). The CDR3 is made up of 16 amino acids. V was clipped by 2 bases and J by 3 bases; unmatched bases: 9. The CDR3: CAWSRGTVRANEKLFF. CDR3 nucleotides: TGTGCCTGGAGTAGGGGGACAGTTAGGGCTAATGAAAAACTGTTTTTT. Filled out from reference TRBV30 and TRBJ1-4, the complete variable domain reads SQTIHQWPATLVQPVGSPLSLECTVEGTSNPNLYWYRQAAGRGLQLLFYSVGIGQISSEVPQNLSASRPQDRQFILSSKKLLLSDSGFYLCAWSRGTVRANEKLFFGSGTQLSVL.

This chain links TRBV6-5 with TRBJ2-3; 7 bases line up with TRBD1. CDR3 length equals 13 residues. Germline CDR1 reads MNHEY; CDR2 reads SVGAGI. V shed 6 bases, J shed 4 bases, and the junction held 4 bases outside the gene matches. CDR3 nucleotide sequence: TGTGCCAGCAGCAGACAGGGCCCAGATACGCAGTATTTT. It translates to CASSRQGPDTQYF.

This chain connects TRBV28 to TRBJ1-3; 8 bases fit TRBD1. The CDR3 runs 15 residues. Germline V gene lookup returns CDR1 MDHEN and CDR2 SYDVKM. With V trimmed by 7 bases and J by 3 bases, 8 bases remained unmatched. The CDR3 DNA reads as TGTGCCAGCATCGGTTCAGGGGGCCATGGAAACACCATATATTTT. Its translation: CASIGSGGHGNTIYF.

This sequence joins TRBV5-1 and TRBJ2-7, with TRBD2 identical over 10 bases. J lost 4 bases, V lost 1 base, and 2 bases had no gene match. Per the germline V gene, CDR1 is SGHRS and CDR2 is YFSETQ. This CDR3 has 14 amino acids. CDR3 nucleotides: TGCGCCAGCAGCTTGCCAGCGGGAGGGTACGAGCAGTACTTC. It codes for CASSLPAGGYEQYF. Full variable domain (remainder filled in from reference TRBV5-1 and TRBJ2-7): KAGVTQTPRYLIKTRGQQVTLSCSPISGHRSVSWYQQTPGQGLQFLFEYFSETQRNKGNFPGRFSGRQFSNSRSEMNVSTLELGDSALYLCASSLPAGGYEQYFGPGTRLTVT.

The V and J genes are TRBV5-6 and TRBJ1-5, with 7 bases matching TRBD1. The junction had 3 bases not matched to a gene; V was cut back by 4 bases and J by 5 bases. The CDR3 is made up of 13 amino acids. Germline V gene sequence: CDR1 SGHDT, CDR2 YYEEEE. The CDR3 reads CASSVDRDQPQHF. In DNA, the CDR3 is TGTGCCAGCAGCGTCGACAGGGATCAGCCCCAGCATTTT.

The chain carries TRBV19 and TRBJ2-2, with D tentatively TRBD1 (5 bases). Germline-derived CDR1 and CDR2 are LNHDA and SQIVND (reference sequence). V was shortened by 6 bases and J by 2 bases, with 13 bases between the two germline ends. There are 15 residues in the CDR3. CDR3 coding DNA: TGTGCCAGTAGCCCAGGACGGACAAACACCGGGGAGCTGTTTTTT. It specifies CASSPGRTNTGELFF.

The rearrangement links TRBV4-2 to TRBJ1-5; the D gene is possibly TRBD1 (5 bases). Deletions cut 0 bases from V and 7 bases from J, with 13 bases between. CDR3 length equals 15 residues. Germline CDR1 reads LGHNA; CDR2 reads YNFKEQ. The CDR3 protein is CASSQDRAGRQPQHF. The CDR3 region has the DNA TGTGCCAGCAGCCAAGATAGGGCAGGGAGGCAGCCCCAGCATTTT.

The rearrangement links TRBV7-2 to TRBJ2-5; 14 bases line up with TRBD2. Germline lookup yields CDR1 SGHTA and CDR2 FQGNSA. The CDR3 length is 14 residues. The V and J ends lost 9 bases and 5 bases, in that order; junction bases with no gene match: 5. DNA for the CDR3: TGTGCCAGGACTAGCGGGAGGGGTCTGGAGACCCAGTACTTC. Protein sequence: CARTSGRGLETQYF.